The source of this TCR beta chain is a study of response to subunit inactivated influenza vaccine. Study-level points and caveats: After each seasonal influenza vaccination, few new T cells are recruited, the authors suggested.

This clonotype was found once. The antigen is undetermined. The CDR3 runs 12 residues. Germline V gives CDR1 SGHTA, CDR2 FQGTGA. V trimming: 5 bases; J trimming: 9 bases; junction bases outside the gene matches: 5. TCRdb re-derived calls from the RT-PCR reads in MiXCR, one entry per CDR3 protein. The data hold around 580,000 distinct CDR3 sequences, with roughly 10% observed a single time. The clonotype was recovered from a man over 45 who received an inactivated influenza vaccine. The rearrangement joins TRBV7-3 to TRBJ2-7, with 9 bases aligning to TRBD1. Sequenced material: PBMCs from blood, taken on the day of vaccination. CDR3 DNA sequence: TGTGCCAGCAGCCGGGACAGGGTCGGGCAGTACTTC. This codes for CASSRDRVGQYF.